This T cell receptor (beta chain) was sequenced in a study of Ad26.COV2.S vaccination and SARS-CoV-2 variants. Study details: The Ad26.COV2.S arm of the COV1001 trial was where the donor was placed. Findings of the study overall: Analyses of TCR breadth and depth may have underestimated total T cell responses.

The treatment: over 15 received Ad26.COV2.S at low or high dose, single or two shots; roughly 5 received placebo; per-sample allocation not given. The investigators took samples on day 63 after the first vaccine or placebo injection. Assay: immunoSEQ multiplex PCR; the TCRdb copy retains only in-frame clones and omits some. The sample has about 400,000 clones, 92% seen once; the top ten hold less than 2%. V lost 0 bases, J lost 6 bases, and 12 bases lay in between. CDR1 is SGHNT and CDR2 is YYREEE in the germline V gene (reference sequence). There are 14 residues in the CDR3. Comments on this clone: What it recognizes is unknown.

Specimen: peripheral blood, collected in a trial of Ad26.COV2.S vaccine versus placebo. This TCR derives from a person between 18 and 60 years old who received the Ad26.COV2.S COVID-19 vaccine or a placebo. The chain uses TRBV5-4 and TRBJ1-2, with a tentative D call TRBD1 (5 bases). DNA of the CDR3: TGTGCCAGCAGCTTGGGAGGGGCACGGGATGGCTACACCTTC. Amino acids: CASSLGGARDGYTF.